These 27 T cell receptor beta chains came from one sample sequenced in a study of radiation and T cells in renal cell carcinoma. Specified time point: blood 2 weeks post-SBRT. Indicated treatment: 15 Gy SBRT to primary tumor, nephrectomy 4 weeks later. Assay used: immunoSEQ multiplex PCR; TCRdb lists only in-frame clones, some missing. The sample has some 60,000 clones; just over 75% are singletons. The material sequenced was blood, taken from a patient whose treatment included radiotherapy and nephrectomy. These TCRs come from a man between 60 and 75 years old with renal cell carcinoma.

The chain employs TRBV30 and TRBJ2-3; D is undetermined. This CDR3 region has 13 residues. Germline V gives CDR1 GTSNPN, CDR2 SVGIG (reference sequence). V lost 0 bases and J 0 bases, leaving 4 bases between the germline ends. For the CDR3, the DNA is TGTGCCTGGAGTGTGGGTAGCACAGATACGCAGTATTTT. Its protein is CAWSVGSTDTQYF.

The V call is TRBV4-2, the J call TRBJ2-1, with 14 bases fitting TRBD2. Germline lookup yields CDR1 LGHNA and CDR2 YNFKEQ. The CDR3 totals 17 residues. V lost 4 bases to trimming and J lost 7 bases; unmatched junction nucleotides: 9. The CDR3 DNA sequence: TGTGCCAGCAGCCGGGGGACTAGCGGGAGTAAAAGTAATGAGCAGTTCTTC. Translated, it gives CASSRGTSGSKSNEQFF.

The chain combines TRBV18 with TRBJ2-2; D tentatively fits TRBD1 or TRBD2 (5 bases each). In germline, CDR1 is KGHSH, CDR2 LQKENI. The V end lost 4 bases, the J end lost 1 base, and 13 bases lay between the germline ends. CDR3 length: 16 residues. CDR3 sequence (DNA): TGTGCCAGCTCACAAAGGACTCAGGGGAACACCGGGGAGCTGTTTTTT. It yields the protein CASSQRTQGNTGELFF. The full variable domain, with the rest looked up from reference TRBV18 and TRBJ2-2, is NAGVMQNPRHLVRRRGQEARLRCSPMKGHSHVYWYRQLPEEGLKFMVYLQKENIIDESGMPKERFSAEFPKEGPSILRIQQVVRGDSAAYFCASSQRTQGNTGELFFGEGSRLTVL.

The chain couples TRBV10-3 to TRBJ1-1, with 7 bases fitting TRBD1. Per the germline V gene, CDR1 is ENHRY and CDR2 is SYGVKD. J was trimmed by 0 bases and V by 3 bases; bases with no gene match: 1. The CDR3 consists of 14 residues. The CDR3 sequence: CAISDRGMNTEAFF. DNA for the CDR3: TGTGCCATCAGTGACAGGGGGATGAACACTGAAGCTTTCTTT.

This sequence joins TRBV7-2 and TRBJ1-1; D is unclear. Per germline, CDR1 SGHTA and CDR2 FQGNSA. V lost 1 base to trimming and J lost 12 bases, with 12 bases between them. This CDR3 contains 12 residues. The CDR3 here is CASSLESTRTFF. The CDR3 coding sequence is TGTGCCAGCAGCTTAGAGTCCACCCGAACTTTCTTT.

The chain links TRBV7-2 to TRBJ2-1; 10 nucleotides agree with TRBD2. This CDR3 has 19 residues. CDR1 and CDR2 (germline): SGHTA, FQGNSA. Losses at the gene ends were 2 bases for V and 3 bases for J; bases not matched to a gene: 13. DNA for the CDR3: TGTGCCAGCAGCTTAAGGGGAGGACTAGCGGACCCTAACTACAATGAGCAGTTCTTC. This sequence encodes CASSLRGGLADPNYNEQFF.

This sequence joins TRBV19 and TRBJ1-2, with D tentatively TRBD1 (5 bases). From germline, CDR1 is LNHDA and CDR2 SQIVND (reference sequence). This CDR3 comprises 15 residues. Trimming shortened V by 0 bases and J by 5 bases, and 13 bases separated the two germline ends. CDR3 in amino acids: CASSIDRGRAYGYTF. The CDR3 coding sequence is TGTGCCAGTAGTATAGATCGAGGCAGGGCGTATGGCTACACCTTC.

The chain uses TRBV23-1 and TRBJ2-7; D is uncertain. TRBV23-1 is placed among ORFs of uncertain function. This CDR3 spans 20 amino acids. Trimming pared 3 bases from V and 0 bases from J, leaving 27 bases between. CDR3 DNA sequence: TGCGCCAGCAGTCATCCGACCGATATATTGACGCACAGTAACTCCTACGAGCAGTACTTC. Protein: CASSHPTDILTHSNSYEQYF.

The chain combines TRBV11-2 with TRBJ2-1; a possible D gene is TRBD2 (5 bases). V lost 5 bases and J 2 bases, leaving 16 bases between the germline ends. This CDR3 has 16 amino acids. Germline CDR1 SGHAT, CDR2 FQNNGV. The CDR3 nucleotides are TGTGCCAGCAGCCTTAGGACCAGCGGCACCTACAATGAGCAGTTCTTC. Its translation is CASSLRTSGTYNEQFF.

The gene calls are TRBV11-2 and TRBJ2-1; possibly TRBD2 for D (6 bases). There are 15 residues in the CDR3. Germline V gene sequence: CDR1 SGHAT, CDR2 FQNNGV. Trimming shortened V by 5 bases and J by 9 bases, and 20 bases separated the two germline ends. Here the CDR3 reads CASSVPGLAFGEQFF. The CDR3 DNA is TGTGCCAGCAGCGTACCGGGACTCGCATTTGGTGAGCAGTTCTTC.

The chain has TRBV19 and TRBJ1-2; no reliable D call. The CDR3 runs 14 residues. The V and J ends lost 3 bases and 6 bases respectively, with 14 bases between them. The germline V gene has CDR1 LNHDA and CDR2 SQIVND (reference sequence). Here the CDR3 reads CASSIQDGSHGYTF. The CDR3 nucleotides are TGTGCCAGTAGTATTCAGGACGGCTCCCATGGCTACACCTTC.

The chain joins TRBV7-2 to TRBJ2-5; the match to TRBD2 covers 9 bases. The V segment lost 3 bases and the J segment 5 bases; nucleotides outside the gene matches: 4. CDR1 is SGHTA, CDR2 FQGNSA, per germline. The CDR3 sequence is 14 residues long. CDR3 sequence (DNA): TGTGCCAGCAGCTTGACTAGCGGTGGGGAGACCCAGTACTTC. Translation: CASSLTSGGETQYF. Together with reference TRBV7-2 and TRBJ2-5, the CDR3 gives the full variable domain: GAGVSQSPSNKVTEKGKDVELRCDPISGHTALYWYRQSLGQGLEFLIYFQGNSAPDKSGLPSDRFSAERTGGSVSTLTIQRTQQEDSAVYLCASSLTSGGETQYFGPGTRLLVL.

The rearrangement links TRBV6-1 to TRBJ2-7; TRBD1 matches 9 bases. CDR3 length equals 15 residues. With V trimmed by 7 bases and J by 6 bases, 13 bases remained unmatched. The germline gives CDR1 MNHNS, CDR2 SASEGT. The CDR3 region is CASTTTGTGRREQYV. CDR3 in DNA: TGTGCCAGCACCACCACCGGGACAGGGAGGCGCGAGCAGTACGTC.

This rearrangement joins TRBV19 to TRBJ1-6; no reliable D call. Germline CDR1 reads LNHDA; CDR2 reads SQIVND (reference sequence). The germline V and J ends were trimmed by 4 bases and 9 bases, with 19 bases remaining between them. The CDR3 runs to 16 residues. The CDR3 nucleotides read TGTGCCAGTAGTAGAAAAGGGTCAGACGGTGGTTCACCCCTCCACTTT. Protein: CASSRKGSDGGSPLHF. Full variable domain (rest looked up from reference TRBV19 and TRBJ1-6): DGGITQSPKYLFRKEGQNVTLSCEQNLNHDAMYWYRQDPGQGLRLIYYSQIVNDFQKGDIAEGYSVSREKKESFPLTVTSAQKNPTAFYLCASSRKGSDGGSPLHFGNGTRLTVT.

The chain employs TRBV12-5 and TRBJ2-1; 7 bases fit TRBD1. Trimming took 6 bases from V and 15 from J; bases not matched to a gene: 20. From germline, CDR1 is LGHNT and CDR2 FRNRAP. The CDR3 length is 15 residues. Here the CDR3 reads CASGGDSLLPPSGFF. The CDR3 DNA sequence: TGTGCTAGTGGCGGGGACAGTCTCCTACCCCCGTCCGGGTTCTTC.

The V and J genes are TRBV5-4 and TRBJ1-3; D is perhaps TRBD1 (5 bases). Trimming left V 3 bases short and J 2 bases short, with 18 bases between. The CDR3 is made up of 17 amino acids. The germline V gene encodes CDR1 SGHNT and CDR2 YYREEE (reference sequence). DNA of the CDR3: TGTGCCAGCAGCTCCTCGTTTACCGGGACGGCTGGAAACACCATATATTTT. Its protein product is CASSSSFTGTAGNTIYF.

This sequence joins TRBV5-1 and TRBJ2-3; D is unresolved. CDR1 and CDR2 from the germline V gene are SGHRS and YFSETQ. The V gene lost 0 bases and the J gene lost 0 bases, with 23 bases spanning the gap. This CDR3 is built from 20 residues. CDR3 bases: TGCGCCAGCAGCTTGGCCAAAGGAGTGGGCTACCAACCTAGCACAGATACGCAGTATTTT. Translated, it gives CASSLAKGVGYQPSTDTQYF.

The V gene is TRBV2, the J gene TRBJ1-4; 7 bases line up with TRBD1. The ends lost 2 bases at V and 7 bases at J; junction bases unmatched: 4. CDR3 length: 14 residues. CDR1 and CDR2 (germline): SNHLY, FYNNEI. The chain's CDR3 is CASSETGVGEKLFF. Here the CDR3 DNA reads TGTGCCAGCAGTGAAACAGGGGTGGGTGAAAAACTGTTTTTT.

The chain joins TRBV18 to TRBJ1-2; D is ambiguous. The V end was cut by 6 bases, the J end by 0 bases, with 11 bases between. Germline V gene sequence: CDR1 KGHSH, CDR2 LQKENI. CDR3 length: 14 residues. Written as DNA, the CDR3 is TGTGCCAGCTCGCCCCGGGGAGCTAACTATGGCTACACCTTC. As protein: CASSPRGANYGYTF.

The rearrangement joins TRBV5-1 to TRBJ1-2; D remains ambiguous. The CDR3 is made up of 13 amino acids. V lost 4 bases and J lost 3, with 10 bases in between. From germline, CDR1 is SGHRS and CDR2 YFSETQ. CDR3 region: CASSEGMDYGYTF. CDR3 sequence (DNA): TGCGCCAGCAGCGAGGGAATGGACTATGGCTACACCTTC.

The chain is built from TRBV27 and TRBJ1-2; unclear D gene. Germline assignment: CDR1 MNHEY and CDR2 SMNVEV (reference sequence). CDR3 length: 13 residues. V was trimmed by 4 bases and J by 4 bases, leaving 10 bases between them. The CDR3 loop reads CASSYGEGYGYTF. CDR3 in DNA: TGTGCCAGCAGTTATGGGGAAGGCTATGGCTACACCTTC.

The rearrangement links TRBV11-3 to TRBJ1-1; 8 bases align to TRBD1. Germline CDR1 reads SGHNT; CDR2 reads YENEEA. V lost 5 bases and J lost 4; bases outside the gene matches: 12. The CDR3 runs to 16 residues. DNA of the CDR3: TGTGCCAGCAGCCCTGATGGTAGACAGGGGATCACTGAAGCTTTCTTT. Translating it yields CASSPDGRQGITEAFF.

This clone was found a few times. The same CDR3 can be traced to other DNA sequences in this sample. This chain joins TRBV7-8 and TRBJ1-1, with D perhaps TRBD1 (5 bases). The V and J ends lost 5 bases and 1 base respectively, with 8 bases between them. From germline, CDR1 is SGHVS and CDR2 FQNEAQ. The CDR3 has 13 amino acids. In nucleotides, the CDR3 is TGTGCCAGCAGCCTGGGACGGAACACTGAAGCTTTCTTT. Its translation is CASSLGRNTEAFF.

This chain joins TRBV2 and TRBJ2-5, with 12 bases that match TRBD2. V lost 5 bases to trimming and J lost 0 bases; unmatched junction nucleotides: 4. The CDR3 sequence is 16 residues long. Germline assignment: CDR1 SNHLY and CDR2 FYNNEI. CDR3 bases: TGTGCCAGCAGTCGGCTAGCGGGAGGGTACCAAGAGACCCAGTACTTC. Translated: CASSRLAGGYQETQYF.

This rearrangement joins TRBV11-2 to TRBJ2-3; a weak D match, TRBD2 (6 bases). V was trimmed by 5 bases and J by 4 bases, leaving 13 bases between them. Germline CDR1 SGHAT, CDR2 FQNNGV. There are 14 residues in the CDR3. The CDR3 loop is CASSPGGGPDTQYF. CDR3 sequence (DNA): TGTGCCAGCAGCCCCGGGGGTGGGCCAGATACGCAGTATTTT.

The CDR3 reads CASSLGVSGGNTIYF. The CDR3 coding sequence is TGTGCCAGCAGCTTAGGAGTCTCGGGCGGAAACACCATATATTTT. The rearrangement joins TRBV11-3 to TRBJ1-3, with no clear D. The CDR3 sequence is 15 residues long. V lost 1 base and J lost 4, with 11 bases in between. The V gene's germline CDR1 is SGHNT and CDR2 YENEEA. Complete variable domain (other parts from reference TRBV11-3 and TRBJ1-3): EAGVVQSPRYKIIEKKQPVAFWCNPISGHNTLYWYLQNLGQGPELLIRYENEEAVDDSQLPKDRFSAERLKGVDSTLKIQPAELGDSAVYLCASSLGVSGGNTIYFGEGSWLTVV.

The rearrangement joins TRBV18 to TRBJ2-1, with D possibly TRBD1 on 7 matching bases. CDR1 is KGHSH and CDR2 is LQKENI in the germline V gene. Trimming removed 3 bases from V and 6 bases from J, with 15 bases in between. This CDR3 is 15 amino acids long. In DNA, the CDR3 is TGTGCCAGCTCACCCAGGGGGGATCAATCCAATGAGCAGTTCTTC. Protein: CASSPRGDQSNEQFF.